Listed below are T cell receptor beta chains from one sample, sequenced in a study of cytomegalovirus exposure and HLA in healthy donors. Sequencing used immunoSEQ multiplex PCR; TCRdb keeps in-frame clones, though not all of them. The repertoire table contains approximately 150,000 clones. The material sequenced was PBMCs. These receptors originate from a woman aged 45-65 years in good health and CMV-seronegative. CDR3s include the opening cysteine and the closing phenylalanine or tryptophan. D genes are given only for firm matches.

V	J	D	DNA	CDR3
TRBV27	TRBJ1-4	NA	TGTGCCAGCAGTACCCGACATCTCAGTCCGGAAAAACTGTTTTTT	CASSTRHLSPEKLFF
TRBV7-7	TRBJ1-6	NA	TGTGCTAGCAGCTTAGCGGGGGCAAAAAATTCACCCCTCCACTTT	CASSLAGAKNSPLHF
TRBV19	TRBJ2-1	NA	TGTGCCAGTAGTAGGATGTGGGGGGACGAAAATGAGCAGTTCTTC	CASSRMWGDENEQFF
TRBV5-6	TRBJ1-2	NA	TGTGCCAGCAGCTCCATGAGGTATGGCTACACCTTC	CASSSMRYGYTF
TRBV5-4	TRBJ2-5	TRBD2	TGTGCCAGCAGCTCGAATAGCGGGGAGAGGGAGACCCAGTACTTC	CASSSNSGERETQYF
TRBV7-2	TRBJ1-5	NA	TGTGCCAGCAGCTTAGTGAGCAGGGTAAGCAATCAGCCCCAGCATTTT	CASSLVSRVSNQPQHF
TRBV2	TRBJ1-4	NA	TGTGCCAGCAGTGAACGGGTAGCAACTAATGAAAAACTGTTTTTT	CASSERVATNEKLFF
TRBV28	TRBJ1-3	TRBD1	TGTGCCAGCAGTTTAACCCAGGGGGCAGGGGGAAACACCATATATTTT	CASSLTQGAGGNTIYF
TRBV9	TRBJ1-3	NA	TGTGCCAGCAGCGTAGCGGTGAACTCTGGAAACACCATATATTTT	CASSVAVNSGNTIYF
TRBV23-1	TRBJ2-5	NA	TGCGCCACCACGGAGGGCCTGGAGACCCAGTACTTC	CATTEGLETQYF
TRBV5-1	TRBJ1-2	NA	TGCGCCAGCAGCTTGGCCGTTGGAGTTAACTATGGCTACACCTTC	CASSLAVGVNYGYTF
TRBV19	TRBJ1-5	NA	TGTGCCAGTAGGAACTTCGAGGGAACCCATCAGCCCCAGCATTTT	CASRNFEGTHQPQHF
TRBV7-8	TRBJ1-4	NA	TGTGCCAGCAGCCCTTTCCGGGATGTAGAAAAACTGTTTTTT	CASSPFRDVEKLFF
TRBV28	TRBJ2-7	NA	TGTGCCAGCAGTTTGTTTGGAGAAACCTACGAGCAGTACTTC	CASSLFGETYEQYF
TRBV7-9	TRBJ2-3	NA	TGTGCCAGCAGCCCGGAGACAGATACGCAGTATTTT	CASSPETDTQYF
TRBV9	TRBJ2-2	NA	TGTGCCAGCAGCGTAGTGGCGGGAAACACCGGGGAGCTGTTTTTT	CASSVVAGNTGELFF
TRBV6-5	TRBJ2-2	NA	TGTGCCAGCAGTGCAGGGTCCCCCGGGGAGCTGTTTTTT	CASSAGSPGELFF
TRBV2	TRBJ2-6	NA	TGTGCCAGCAGCCCAGGGATCTCTGGGGCCAACGTCCTGACTTTC	CASSPGISGANVLTF
TRBV6-1	TRBJ1-2	NA	TGTGCCCTCTTATCAGGCCATGGCTACACCTTC	CALLSGHGYTF
TRBV19	TRBJ2-1	TRBD1	TGTGCCAGTCGCACGGGGACAGTGTACAATGAGCAGTTCTTC	CASRTGTVYNEQFF
TRBV2	TRBJ2-1	TRBD2	TGTGCCAGCAGTGAGCGGGGGGCAAGCTCCTACAATGAGCAGTTCTTC	CASSERGASSYNEQFF
TRBV9	TRBJ2-7	NA	TGTGCCAGCAGCGCCTCCGGGTCGGACTCTCCTGTGAAGCAGTACTTC	CASSASGSDSPVKQYF
TRBV9	TRBJ1-1	NA	TGTGCCAGCAGCCCGAAGCTGGGACTGTCTACTGAAGCTTTCTTT	CASSPKLGLSTEAFF
TRBV5-1	TRBJ2-2	NA	TGCGCCAGCAAGCGGGCGGACCCGAACACCGGGGAGCTGTTTTTT	CASKRADPNTGELFF
TRBV27	TRBJ1-1	TRBD1	TGTGCCAGCAGTCAGACCCCAGGGGGCTATGGGAACACTGAAGCTTTCTTT	CASSQTPGGYGNTEAFF